The 21 T cell receptor beta chains given below trace back to one sample, sequenced in a study of Ad26.COV2.S vaccination and SARS-CoV-2 variants. Treatment noted: roughly 18 received Ad26.COV2.S at low or high dose, single or two shots; about 5 received placebo; per-sample allocation not given. Samples were taken on day 63 after the first vaccine or placebo injection. Measured with immunoSEQ multiplex PCR; TCRdb has only the in-frame clones, and not every one. Of about 470,000 clones listed, roughly 91% were seen once; the top ten hold about 4.5%. The sequencing used peripheral blood, collected in a trial of Ad26.COV2.S vaccine versus placebo. These receptors all come from a person aged 18-65 years who received the Ad26.COV2.S COVID-19 vaccine or a placebo.

In regard to this clone: The junction differs from germline at one of its ends, possibly a read error. This same CDR3 is encoded by further DNA sequences in the sample. The rearrangement links TRBV28 to TRBJ1-1; 7 bases match TRBD1. CDR3 size: 16 residues. In germline, CDR1 is MDHEN, CDR2 SYDVKM. DNA for the CDR3: TGTGCCAGCAGAACCACAGGGGTCCCCCTGAACACTGAAGCCTTCTTT. Its translation is CASRTTGVPLNTEAFF.

The J gene is TRBJ1-1, the V gene TRBV3-1 (or the pseudogene TRBV3-2), with 7 nucleotides matching TRBD1. The trim removed 2 bases at V and 1 base at J, leaving 4 bases unmatched. This CDR3 region has 15 residues. The germline gives CDR1 LGHDT, CDR2 YNNKEL (reference sequence). The CDR3 region is CASSQSRTGNTEAFF. The CDR3 bases are TGTGCCAGCAGCCAAAGTAGGACAGGGAACACTGAAGCTTTCTTT.

The V call is TRBV9, the J call TRBJ2-7; TRBD1 matches at 8 bases. The germline V gene has CDR1 SGDLS and CDR2 YYNGEE. J gave up 5 bases and V 2 bases, and 12 bases lay outside the gene matches. The CDR3 spans 16 residues. CDR3 in DNA: TGTGCCAGCAGCGTCATGGGACAGGCTGCCTACGACGAGCAGTACTTC. Residues: CASSVMGQAAYDEQYF. Drawing the rest from reference TRBV9 and TRBJ2-7, the complete variable domain is DSGVTQTPKHLITATGQRVTLRCSPRSGDLSVYWYQQSLDQGLQFLIQYYNGEERAKGNILERFSAQQFPDLHSELNLSSLELGDSALYFCASSVMGQAAYDEQYFGPGTRLTVT.

The rearrangement joins TRBV6-4 to TRBJ1-4, with D possibly being TRBD1 (6 bases). The germline CDR1 and CDR2 sequences are MRHNA and SNTAGT. The V end was cut by 3 bases, the J end by 7 bases, with 9 bases between. There are 13 residues in the CDR3. This CDR3 is CASSEEGGEKLFF. CDR3 in DNA: TGTGCCAGCAGTGAAGAGGGGGGTGAAAAACTGTTTTTT.

The genes are TRBV6-5 and TRBJ1-2; D call uncertain. CDR3 length: 13 amino acids. Germline V gives CDR1 MNHEY, CDR2 SVGAGI. V was clipped by 6 bases and J by 6 bases, with 14 bases between them. The CDR3 reads CASSRGKFDGYTF. CDR3 sequence (DNA): TGTGCCAGCAGCCGAGGCAAGTTCGATGGCTACACCTTC.

This chain connects TRBV28 to TRBJ2-3; perhaps TRBD1 as D (5 bases). Trimming took 8 bases from V and 8 from J, leaving 14 bases between them. From germline, CDR1 is MDHEN and CDR2 SYDVKM. This CDR3 spans 12 amino acids. CDR3 nucleotide sequence: TGTGCCAGCGGATTGACAGAGATTACGCAGTATTTT. Translating it yields CASGLTEITQYF.

V and J are TRBV7-6 and TRBJ2-5; 12 bases fit TRBD2. The germline V gene has CDR1 SGHVS and CDR2 FNYEAQ. V was pared by 6 bases and J by 4 bases, with 9 bases of the junction left unmatched. The CDR3 has 16 amino acids. CDR3 loop: CASSNRLAGEGETQYF. The CDR3 region has the DNA TGTGCCAGCAGTAATCGACTAGCGGGGGAGGGAGAGACCCAGTACTTC.

The chain carries TRBV28 and TRBJ1-5; possibly TRBD1 for D (5 bases). Trimming left V 1 base short and J 6 bases short, with 10 bases between. The CDR3 length is 14 residues. Germline CDR1 and CDR2: MDHEN and SYDVKM. CDR3 DNA sequence: TGTGCCAGCAGTTTATCCAGGGCACGTCAGCCCCAGCATTTT. This encodes CASSLSRARQPQHF.

The rearrangement uses TRBV9 and TRBJ2-7; D remains unclear. The V gene lost 0 bases and the J gene lost 5 bases, with 18 bases spanning the gap. The CDR3 covers 16 residues. CDR1 and CDR2 from the germline V gene are SGDLS and YYNGEE. DNA of the CDR3: TGTGCCAGCAGCGTAGCTTCCGCAGAGACAAGGGACGAGCAGTACTTC. Translated: CASSVASAETRDEQYF. Together with reference TRBV9 and TRBJ2-7, the CDR3 gives the full variable domain: DSGVTQTPKHLITATGQRVTLRCSPRSGDLSVYWYQQSLDQGLQFLIQYYNGEERAKGNILERFSAQQFPDLHSELNLSSLELGDSALYFCASSVASAETRDEQYFGPGTRLTVT.

The chain is built from TRBV7-2 and TRBJ2-7, with TRBD1 matching over 7 bases. Per the germline V gene, CDR1 is SGHTA and CDR2 is FQGNSA. CDR3 length: 15 amino acids. V trimming: 5 bases; J trimming: 1 base; junction bases outside the gene matches: 8. The CDR3 DNA reads as TGTGCCAGCAGCCAGGGGCTGGACAGGTCCTACGAGCAGTACTTC. Amino acid sequence: CASSQGLDRSYEQYF.

The chain is built from TRBV27 and TRBJ2-1; TRBD1 is a possible D gene (5 bases). V lost 1 base and J 9 bases, leaving 22 bases between the germline ends. Germline lookup yields CDR1 MNHEY and CDR2 SMNVEV (reference sequence). CDR3 size: 17 residues. This CDR3 is CASSLYVTVQIGSEQFF. The CDR3, as DNA: TGTGCCAGCAGTTTATACGTGACAGTACAGATAGGTAGTGAGCAGTTCTTC.

The chain recombines TRBV6-5 with TRBJ1-5; the match to TRBD1 covers 8 bases. Germline-derived CDR1 and CDR2 are MNHEY and SVGAGI. J was trimmed by 7 bases and V by 7 bases; bases with no gene match: 6. The CDR3 covers 13 residues. CDR3: CASTRGQGQPQHF. The CDR3 DNA follows: TGTGCCAGCACCAGGGGGCAGGGGCAGCCCCAGCATTTT.

This chain uses TRBV5-4 with TRBJ1-2; D possibly corresponds to TRBD1 (6 bases). Trimming removed 0 bases from V and 4 bases from J, with 16 bases in between. Germline V gene data show CDR1 as SGHNT and CDR2 as YYREEE (reference sequence). The CDR3 is 16 residues long. CDR3 region: CASSLGDFRGSYGYTF. CDR3 coding DNA: TGTGCCAGCAGCTTGGGGGATTTCAGGGGAAGCTATGGCTACACCTTC.

The chain joins TRBV6-9 to TRBJ2-7, with 10 nucleotides matching TRBD1. CDR1 and CDR2 (germline): MNHGY, SVAAGI. V gave up 5 bases and J gave up 0 bases; unmatched junction bases: 10. CDR3 length: 17 amino acids. CDR3 sequence reads: CASSTPGQGIISYEQYF. As DNA, the CDR3 is TGTGCCAGCAGTACGCCGGGACAGGGGATTATCTCCTACGAGCAGTACTTC.

This clone was found once. The chain is built from TRBV14 and TRBJ2-2; 9 bases fit TRBD1. CDR3 size: 14 residues. Germline assignment: CDR1 SGHDN and CDR2 FVKESK. V lost 5 bases and J lost 5; bases outside the gene matches: 3. CDR3 sequence: CASSLQGATGELFF. The CDR3 coding sequence is TGTGCCAGCAGCTTACAGGGGGCTACCGGGGAGCTGTTTTTT.

V usage is TRBV29-1 and J usage is TRBJ1-5; TRBD1 agrees at 10 bases. V was pared by 6 bases and J by 5 bases, with 4 bases of the junction left unmatched. The germline V gene encodes CDR1 SQVTM and CDR2 ANQGSEA. This CDR3 spans 13 amino acids. CDR3 nucleotide sequence: TGCAGCGTCGGACAGGGGGGCGATCAGCCCCAGCATTTT. Its translation is CSVGQGGDQPQHF. The variable domain in full, with the rest retrieved from reference TRBV29-1 and TRBJ1-5, is SAVISQKPSRDICQRGTSLTIQCQVDSQVTMMFWYRQQPGQSLTLIATANQGSEATYESGFVIDKFPISRPNLTFSTLTVSNMSPEDSSIYLCSVGQGGDQPQHFGDGTRLSIL.

The gene calls are TRBV14 and TRBJ2-2, with D hard to call. This CDR3 spans 16 amino acids. Germline CDR1 and CDR2: SGHDN and FVKESK. V lost 5 bases to trimming and J lost 1 base, with 14 bases between them. The CDR3 reads CASSKGRTVNTGELFF. The DNA of the CDR3 is TGTGCCAGCAGCAAGGGAAGGACGGTGAACACCGGGGAGCTGTTTTTT.

The J gene is TRBJ2-1, the V gene TRBV4-2; TRBD2 agrees at 14 bases. The ends lost 1 base at V and 4 bases at J; junction bases unmatched: 6. The CDR3 has 18 amino acids. Germline V gene data show CDR1 as LGHNA and CDR2 as YNFKEQ. The CDR3 spells CASSQVGTSGRSYNEQFF. The CDR3 DNA is TGTGCCAGCAGCCAAGTAGGGACTAGCGGGAGATCTTACAATGAGCAGTTCTTC.

The chain joins TRBV4-1 to TRBJ2-7, with 8 bases that match TRBD1. The length of the CDR3 is 18 residues. Germline V gives CDR1 MGHRA, CDR2 YSYEKL. V lost 0 bases and J lost 3; bases outside the gene matches: 13. The CDR3 nucleotides are TGCGCCAGCAGCCAAGAAGCTTCCCGGACAGGGAACCGCTACGAGCAGTACTTC. This sequence encodes CASSQEASRTGNRYEQYF.

The chain has TRBV5-4 and TRBJ2-1; TRBD2 matches at 7 bases. This CDR3 comprises 15 residues. The ends lost 3 bases at V and 3 bases at J; junction bases unmatched: 6. The germline CDR1 and CDR2 sequences are SGHNT and YYREEE (reference sequence). CDR3 coding DNA: TGTGCCAGCAGCTGGAGTCCTAGCGGCTACAATGAGCAGTTCTTC. Protein: CASSWSPSGYNEQFF.

The V call is TRBV5-4, the J call TRBJ2-7; TRBD2 might be the D (6 bases). Germline-derived CDR1 and CDR2 are SGHNT and YYREEE (reference sequence). CDR3 length equals 14 residues. V dropped 4 bases and J dropped 4 bases, with 15 bases sitting between them. CDR3 nucleotides: TGTGCCAGCAGCACGGGACCCGGGGGATACGAGCAGTACTTC. It codes for CASSTGPGGYEQYF. Full variable domain (rest looked up from reference TRBV5-4 and TRBJ2-7): ETGVTQSPTHLIKTRGQQVTLRCSSQSGHNTVSWYQQALGQGPQFIFQYYREEENGRGNFPPRFSGLQFPNYSSELNVNALELDDSALYLCASSTGPGGYEQYFGPGTRLTVT.